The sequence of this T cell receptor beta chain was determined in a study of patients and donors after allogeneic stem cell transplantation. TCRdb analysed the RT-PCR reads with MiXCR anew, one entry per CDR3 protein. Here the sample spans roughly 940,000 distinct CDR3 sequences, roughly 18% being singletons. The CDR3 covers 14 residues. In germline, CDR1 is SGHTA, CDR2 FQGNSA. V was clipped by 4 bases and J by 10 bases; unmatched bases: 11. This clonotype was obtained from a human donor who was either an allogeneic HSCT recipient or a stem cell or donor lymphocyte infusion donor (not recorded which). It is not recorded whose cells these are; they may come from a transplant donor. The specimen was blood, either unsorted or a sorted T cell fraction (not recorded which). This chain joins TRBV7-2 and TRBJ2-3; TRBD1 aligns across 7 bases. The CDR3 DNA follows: TGTGCCAGCAGCTCAAGGGGGCTAGGGCTCCCGCAGTATTTT. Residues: CASSSRGLGLPQYF.